Here is one T cell receptor (beta chain) with its context. Its antigen is as yet unknown. The data were taken from a study of cytomegalovirus exposure and HLA in healthy donors. Study-level findings and limits: Later findings reportedly placed an Asian-associated ancestry cluster below the approximately 620-donor mean for N-insertions. By a later analysis, the bulk of CMV-associated TCR beta chains appeared HLA-restricted. HLA alleles showed associations with 15,000 to 20,000 TCR beta sequences in a later analysis, at a 0.05 false discovery rate.

Primers included in the PCR were 60 Vbeta and 13 Jbeta primers. This table comes from immunoSEQ multiplex PCR, and its TCRdb copy is limited to in-frame clones, with some not included. The data show about 180,000 clones, with roughly 78% seen just once and about 1.9% held by the top ten. The CDR3 spans 15 residues. V was trimmed by 4 bases and J by 4 bases, leaving 14 bases between them. Germline CDR1 MNHEY, CDR2 SMNVEV (reference sequence). Sequenced input: PBMCs. The sequence was collected from a young woman in good health and CMV-seronegative. The rearrangement joins TRBV27 to TRBJ2-1; D is possibly TRBD1 (5 bases). DNA for the CDR3: TGTGCCAGCAGTTCAATAATGTCAGGGTACAATGAGCAGTTCTTC. Encoded protein: CASSSIMSGYNEQFF.